This T cell receptor (beta chain) was sequenced during a study of T cell responses to AZD1222 COVID-19 vaccine (dated by TCRdb to about 2021). General notes on the study: A total of over 230 trial participants underwent TCR sequencing, of whom some 210 received two doses of AZD1222 and 26 received two doses of the MenACWY control vaccine. Trial participants were enrolled by age into 18-55, 56-69 and 70-plus year subgroups, with approximately 150, 28 and 58 TCR-sequenced participants respectively. Overall results and qualifications from the work: In the small 56-69-year group, the increase in depth fell short of significance, most likely because of low power. A significant rise in spike-specific TCR breadth and depth was observed after two AZD1222 doses relative to day 0 and relative to MenACWY recipients. The vaccine-associated CD4 TCRs covered the entire spike protein, and the dominant responses fell in regions 160-218 and 743-854. Reportedly, almost half of the unique spike-specific TCRs recognized epitopes lying outside the regions that are mutated in the B.1.351 and B.1.1.7 variants. Conclusions about previously exposed vaccinees are limited, since just five or six AZD1222 recipients were seropositive for SARS-CoV-2 at baseline. Because no day 14 peak-response samples were available, repertoires were characterized only after the peak T cell response. Participants were mostly white British and included more females than males, and it was suggested by the authors that clonal diversity may have been underestimated.

The CDR3 regions of human TCRbeta chains were subjected to immunosequencing. Processing in the source paper ran as follows. Repertoire TCRs were matched against a reference library of SARS-CoV-2-specific TCRs generated with the MIRA antigen-specificity platform. Breadth meant the fraction of unique TCRs that were SARS-CoV-2-associated, whereas depth meant the fraction of total T cells that were SARS-CoV-2-associated. Each spike-specific TCR was assigned to its reactive spike region and to a CD4 or CD8 class using the MIRA data. Log10-transformed breadth and depth values were compared by one-way ANOVA with Sidak's multiple comparisons tests. The table comes from immuneACCESS by way of TCRdb, which keeps in-frame sequences with V and J called. Part of the clones is missing from these tables; in studies checked, under half for an unresolved V gene and the rest for unknown reasons. The V and J calls and clone size were taken over from that table, and D and trimming were inferred from the DNA. For this sample the table gives 200,000 or so clones, of which roughly 92% were detected only once. About 1% of the sample rests with the top ten.

The intended sense of this specimen's time point label: about 28 days (+/-7) after the second vaccine dose. AZD1222 recipients given second doses at about 4 weeks or at about 12 weeks were pooled, since spike-specific TCR depth and breadth were not found to differ between the two schedules. Vaccinee samples were obtained from the UK trials COV001 and COV002, which included a single-blind randomized controlled phase 2/3 trial of AZD1222 (ChAdOx1 nCoV-19) in healthy adults. For TCRbeta chain sequencing, PBMC samples from trial participants were taken at day 0 and at day 28 after the second dose. V was cut back by 0 bases and J by 3 bases, leaving a gap of 5 bases between them. CDR1 SGHNT and CDR2 YYREEE are derived from the germline V gene (reference sequence). Including cysteine and phenylalanine, the CDR3 has 13 amino acids. The sequence is cut down to CDR3 DNA, 39 bases in frame from base 1. On this clone itself: The target of this receptor is not known. Base qualities are not recorded, but no much larger clone differs from it by a single base.

The chain joins TRBV5-4 to TRBJ2-3; no confident D gene assignment can be made. The sample here was peripheral blood, taken 28 days after the second AZD1222 dose. This TCR derives from an adult who received the AZD1222 COVID-19 vaccine. The base sequence is TGTGCCAGCAGCTTGGACCCTACAGATACGCAGTATTTT. Its translation reads: CASSLDPTDTQYF.